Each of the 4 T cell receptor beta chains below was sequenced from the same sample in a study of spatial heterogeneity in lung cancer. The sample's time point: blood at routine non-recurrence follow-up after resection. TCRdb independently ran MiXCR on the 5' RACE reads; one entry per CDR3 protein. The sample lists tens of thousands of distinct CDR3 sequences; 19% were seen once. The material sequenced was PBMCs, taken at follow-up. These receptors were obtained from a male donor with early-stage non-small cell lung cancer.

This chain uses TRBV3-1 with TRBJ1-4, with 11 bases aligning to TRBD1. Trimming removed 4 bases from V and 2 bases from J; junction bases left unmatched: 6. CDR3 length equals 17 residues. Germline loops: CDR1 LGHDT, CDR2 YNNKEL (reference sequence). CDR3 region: CASSPNGQGATNEKLFF. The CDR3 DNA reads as TGTGCCAGCAGCCCCAATGGACAGGGGGCTACTAATGAAAAACTGTTTTTT.

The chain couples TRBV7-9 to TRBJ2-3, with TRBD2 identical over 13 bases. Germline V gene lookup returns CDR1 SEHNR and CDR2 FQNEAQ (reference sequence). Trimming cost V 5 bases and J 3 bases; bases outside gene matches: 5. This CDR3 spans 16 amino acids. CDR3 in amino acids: CASSPGLAGTTDTQYF. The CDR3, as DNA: TGTGCCAGCAGCCCGGGACTAGCGGGAACGACAGATACGCAGTATTTT.

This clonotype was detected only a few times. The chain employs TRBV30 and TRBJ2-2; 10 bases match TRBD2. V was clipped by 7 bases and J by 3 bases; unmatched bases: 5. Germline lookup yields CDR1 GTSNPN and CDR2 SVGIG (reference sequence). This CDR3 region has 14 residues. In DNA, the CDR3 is TGTGCCTTTCGGCTAGCGGGGGACACCGGGGAGCTGTTTTTT. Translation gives CAFRLAGDTGELFF.

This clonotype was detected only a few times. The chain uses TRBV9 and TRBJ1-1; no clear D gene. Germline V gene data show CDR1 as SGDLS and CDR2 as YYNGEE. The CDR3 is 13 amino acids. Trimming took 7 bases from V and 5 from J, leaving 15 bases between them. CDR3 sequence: CASSVPPGTEAFF. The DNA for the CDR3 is TGTGCCAGCTCGGTACCCCCGGGGACTGAAGCTTTCTTT.